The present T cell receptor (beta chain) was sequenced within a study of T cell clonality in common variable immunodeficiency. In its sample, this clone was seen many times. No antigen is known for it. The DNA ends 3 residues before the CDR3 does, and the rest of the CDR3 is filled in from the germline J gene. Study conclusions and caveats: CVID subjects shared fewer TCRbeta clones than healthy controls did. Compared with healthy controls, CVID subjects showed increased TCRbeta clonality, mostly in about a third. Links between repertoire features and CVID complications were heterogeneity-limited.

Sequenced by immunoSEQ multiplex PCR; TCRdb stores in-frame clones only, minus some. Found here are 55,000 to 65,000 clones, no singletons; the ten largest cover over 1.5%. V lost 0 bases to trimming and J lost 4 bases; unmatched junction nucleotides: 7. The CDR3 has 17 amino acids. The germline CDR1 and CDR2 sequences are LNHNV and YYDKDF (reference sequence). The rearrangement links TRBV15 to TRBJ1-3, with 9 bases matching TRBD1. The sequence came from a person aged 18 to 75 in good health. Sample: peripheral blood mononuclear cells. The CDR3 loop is CATSRDYTGGAGNTIYF. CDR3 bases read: TGTGCCACCAGCAGAGACTATACAGGGGGCGCAGGAAACACC.